The next 11 T cell receptor beta chains were all read from a single sample in a study of T cell responses to AZD1222 COVID-19 vaccine. Assay: immunoSEQ multiplex PCR; the TCRdb copy retains only in-frame clones and omits some. The sample lists fewer than 150,000 clones, over 80% seen once, with approximately 7.9% in the top ten. The sequencing here drew on peripheral blood, taken 28 days after the second AZD1222 dose. These receptors originate from an adult who received the AZD1222 COVID-19 vaccine.

This chain links TRBV7-6 with TRBJ1-1, with 7 bases aligning to TRBD1. The CDR3 extends over 13 amino acids. Germline V gene sequence: CDR1 SGHVS, CDR2 FNYEAQ. With V trimmed by 3 bases and J by 10 bases, 8 bases remained unmatched. For the CDR3, the DNA is TGTGCCAGCAGCTTCACAGGGGAATGGGGAGCTTTCTTT. Translation: CASSFTGEWGAFF.

The chain links TRBV2 to TRBJ2-3, with TRBD1 matching over 9 bases. The CDR3 has 13 amino acids. V lost 10 bases to trimming and J lost 4 bases; unmatched junction nucleotides: 6. Germline CDR1 SNHLY, CDR2 FYNNEI. The CDR3 coding sequence is TGTGCCACTCCGGGACAGGGTTCAGATACGCAGTATTTT. It encodes CATPGQGSDTQYF. Combining the CDR3 with reference TRBV2 and TRBJ2-3 gives the whole variable domain EPEVTQTPSHQVTQMGQEVILRCVPISNHLYFYWYRQILGQKVEFLVSFYNNEISEKSEIFDDQFSVERPDGSNFTLKIRSTKLEDSAMYFCATPGQGSDTQYFGPGTRLTVL.

J is TRBJ2-5 and V is TRBV20-1; D is perhaps TRBD1 (6 bases). V gave up 3 bases and J gave up 4 bases, with 12 bases separating them. The CDR3 loop spans 13 amino acids. Germline V gene sequence: CDR1 DFQATT, CDR2 SNEGSKA (reference sequence). CDR3 in DNA: TGCAGTGCTAGTACAACAGGGCTAGAGACCCAGTACTTC. Translation: CSASTTGLETQYF.

The genes are TRBV5-6 and TRBJ1-6; TRBD1 might be the D (5 bases). Germline CDR1 reads SGHDT; CDR2 reads YYEEEE. The V gene lost 3 bases and the J gene lost 3 bases, with 13 bases spanning the gap. The CDR3 is made up of 16 amino acids. The CDR3 DNA is TGTGCCAGCAGCTCCTGGTGGGGGTTCTATAATTCACCCCTCCACTTT. Protein sequence: CASSSWWGFYNSPLHF. Supplemented by reference TRBV5-6 and TRBJ1-6, the full variable domain reads DAGVTQSPTHLIKTRGQQVTLRCSPKSGHDTVSWYQQALGQGPQFIFQYYEEEERQRGNFPDRFSGHQFPNYSSELNVNALLLGDSALYLCASSSWWGFYNSPLHFGNGTRLTVT.

A few counts support this clone. This chain joins TRBV11-2 and TRBJ1-1; no definite D call. V shed 5 bases and J shed 8 bases, with 18 bases lying between them. Germline CDR1 and CDR2: SGHAT and FQNNGV. This CDR3 has 14 amino acids. CDR3 protein: CASSPLGGRGEAFF. CDR3 DNA sequence: TGTGCCAGCAGCCCCCTGGGAGGTCGTGGCGAAGCTTTCTTT.

The V gene is TRBV5-4, the J gene TRBJ1-3, with 7 bases that match TRBD1. The CDR3 covers 15 residues. The germline V gene has CDR1 SGHNT and CDR2 YYREEE (reference sequence). With V trimmed by 3 bases and J by 4 bases, 7 bases remained unmatched. CDR3 sequence (DNA): TGTGCCAGCAGCTCCCCGACAGGGCAAGGAAACACCATATATTTT. Translated, it gives CASSSPTGQGNTIYF.

The rearrangement uses TRBV2 and TRBJ1-6; D not resolved. Germline CDR1 SNHLY, CDR2 FYNNEI. The V end was cut by 9 bases, the J end by 7 bases, with 19 bases between. The CDR3 loop spans 15 amino acids. In nucleotides, the CDR3 is TGTGCCAGGGAAGACATTAGATCGTCCAATTCACCCCTCCACTTT. It yields the protein CAREDIRSSNSPLHF.

The CDR3 loop reads CASRGQGADTQYF. The CDR3, as DNA: TGTGCCAGCAGGGGACAGGGTGCAGATACGCAGTATTTT. The rearrangement links TRBV6-5 to TRBJ2-3; 9 bases agree with TRBD1. The CDR3 consists of 13 residues. Trimming removed 6 bases from V and 4 bases from J; junction bases left unmatched: 2. Germline CDR1 and CDR2: MNHEY and SVGAGI.

The genes are TRBV3-1 (or the pseudogene TRBV3-2) and TRBJ1-2; D call uncertain. Trimming left V 2 bases short and J 7 bases short, with 5 bases between. Germline V gives CDR1 LGHDT, CDR2 YNNKEL (reference sequence). This CDR3 has 11 amino acids. The CDR3 nucleotides are TGTGCCAGCAGCCAACTAAGTGGCTACACCTTC. Translated, it gives CASSQLSGYTF.

The chain carries TRBV2 and TRBJ2-7; D is unclear. The germline V gene encodes CDR1 SNHLY and CDR2 FYNNEI. The CDR3 runs 14 residues. Trimming removed 3 bases at V and 4 bases at J, with 13 bases between. In nucleotides, the CDR3 is TGTGCCAGCAGTGATACTTGGCCTAGGTACGAGCAGTACTTC. Amino acids: CASSDTWPRYEQYF. Filled out from reference TRBV2 and TRBJ2-7, the complete variable domain reads EPEVTQTPSHQVTQMGQEVILRCVPISNHLYFYWYRQILGQKVEFLVSFYNNEISEKSEIFDDQFSVERPDGSNFTLKIRSTKLEDSAMYFCASSDTWPRYEQYFGPGTRLTVT.

The chain couples TRBV6-5 to TRBJ1-1; possibly TRBD1 for D (5 bases). V gave up 5 bases and J gave up 1 base, with 11 bases separating them. The germline gives CDR1 MNHEY, CDR2 SVGAGI. CDR3 length equals 14 residues. DNA of the CDR3: TGTGCCAGCAGTCCGGCGGGGGGGAACACTGAAGCTTTCTTT. Amino acids: CASSPAGGNTEAFF.